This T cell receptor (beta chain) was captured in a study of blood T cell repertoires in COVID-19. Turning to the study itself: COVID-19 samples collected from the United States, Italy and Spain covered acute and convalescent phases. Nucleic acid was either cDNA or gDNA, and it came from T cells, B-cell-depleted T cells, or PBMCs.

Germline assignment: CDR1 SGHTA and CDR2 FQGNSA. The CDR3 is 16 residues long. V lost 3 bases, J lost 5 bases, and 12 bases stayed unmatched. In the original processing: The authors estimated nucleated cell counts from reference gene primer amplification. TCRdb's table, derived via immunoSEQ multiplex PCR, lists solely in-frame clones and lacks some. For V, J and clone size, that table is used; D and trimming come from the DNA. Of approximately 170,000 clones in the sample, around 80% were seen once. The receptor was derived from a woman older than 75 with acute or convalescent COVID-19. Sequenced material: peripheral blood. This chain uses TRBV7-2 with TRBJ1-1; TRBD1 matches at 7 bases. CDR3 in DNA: TGTGCCAGCAGCTTTAGGGGGACAGATCTTTATACTGAAGCTTTCTTT. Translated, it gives CASSFRGTDLYTEAFF. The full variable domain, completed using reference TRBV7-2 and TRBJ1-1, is GAGVSQSPSNKVTEKGKDVELRCDPISGHTALYWYRQSLGQGLEFLIYFQGNSAPDKSGLPSDRFSAERTGGSVSTLTIQRTQQEDSAVYLCASSFRGTDLYTEAFFGQGTRLTVV.